This paragraph covers one T cell receptor beta chain sequence. The CDR3 has 11 amino acids. With 4 bases removed from V and 6 bases from J, the gap between germline ends came to 5 bases. Germline CDR1 is LGHDT and CDR2 is YNNKEL (reference sequence). Per the study methods: The authors estimated nucleated cell counts from reference gene primer amplification. Libraries were prepared by immunoSEQ multiplex PCR; TCRdb keeps only in-frame clonotypes and omits some of them. V, J and clone size are those of that table, while D and trimming were read from the DNA. The profile shows some 250,000 clones, about 88% of them singletons. This sample stems from a study of blood T cell repertoires in COVID-19. Study-wide context: Specimens from acute and convalescent COVID-19 originated in the United States, Italy and Spain.

Sequenced input: peripheral blood. The source is a woman between 40 and 55 years old who had recovered from COVID-19. V usage is TRBV3-1 (or the pseudogene TRBV3-2) and J usage is TRBJ2-3; tentative D call: TRBD2 (5 bases). The chain's CDR3 is CASSPGDTQYF. CDR3 DNA: TGTGCCAGCAGCCCGGGGGATACGCAGTATTTT.